The 26 T cell receptor beta chains reported below all come from one sample, sequenced in a study of T-cell reconstitution after alpha-beta-depleted transplantation in children. The TCRbeta library was prepared with unique molecular identifiers. TCRdb called the PCR reads again in MiXCR, with one record for every CDR3 protein. The data show under 300,000 distinct CDR3 sequences, 11% seen once. Sequencing was performed on peripheral blood, taken 180 days after TCRalphabeta/CD19-depleted stem cell transplant. These receptors all come from a male patient between 2 and 15 years old who had a stem cell transplant for chronic granulomatous disease, so the T cells may come from the graft donor.

This clonotype was recorded at least ten times. The chain uses TRBV7-3 and TRBJ2-1, with 10 nucleotides matching TRBD2. V dropped 0 bases and J dropped 3; count of bases not matched to a gene: 5. The CDR3 runs to 17 residues. In germline, CDR1 is SGHTA, CDR2 FQGTGA. CDR3 region: CASSLTGLAGDYNEQFF. The CDR3 DNA follows: TGTGCCAGCAGCTTAACAGGGCTAGCGGGAGACTACAATGAGCAGTTCTTC.

This clonotype appeared many times. Here the CDR3 reads CKWSAPDRGEANYGYTF. CDR3 bases: TGCAAATGGAGTGCCCCGGACAGGGGGGAAGCTAACTATGGCTACACCTTC. V usage is TRBV20-1 and J usage is TRBJ1-2; 10 bases fit TRBD1. This CDR3 has 17 amino acids. CDR1 and CDR2 from the germline V gene are DFQATT and SNEGSKA (reference sequence).

Many counts were recorded for this clonotype. The V call is TRBV6-4, the J call TRBJ2-2, with D uncertain. This CDR3 is 13 amino acids long. Trimming took off 6 bases at V and 2 bases at J, with 7 bases between the two ends. Germline loops: CDR1 MRHNA, CDR2 SNTAGT. The CDR3 region has the DNA TGTGCCAGCAGGGGCCCCAACACCGGGGAGCTGTTTTTT. It specifies CASRGPNTGELFF.

This clonotype was seen repeatedly, ten times or more. CDR3 region: CASSPLAGGTEDTQYF. The CDR3 nucleotides are TGTGCCAGCAGCCCCCTAGCGGGAGGAACGGAAGATACGCAGTATTTT. This chain connects TRBV4-2 to TRBJ2-3; 11 positions agree with TRBD2. Germline assignment: CDR1 LGHNA and CDR2 YNFKEQ. This CDR3 spans 16 amino acids. The ends lost 4 bases at V and 5 bases at J; junction bases unmatched: 8.

This clonotype has at least ten counts. The rearrangement joins TRBV5-1 to TRBJ1-1, with 10 bases that match TRBD1. The CDR3 extends over 15 amino acids. V was clipped by 4 bases and J by 6 bases; unmatched bases: 9. Germline assignment: CDR1 SGHRS and CDR2 YFSETQ. The DNA for the CDR3 is TGCGCCAGCAGCGGACGGGACAGGGGAGAGGCTGAAGCTTTCTTT. Translating it yields CASSGRDRGEAEAFF.

This clonotype was found many times. The chain uses TRBV15 and TRBJ2-1, with D possibly matching TRBD2 (5 bases). The CDR3 has 13 amino acids. Germline V gene data show CDR1 as LNHNV and CDR2 as YYDKDF (reference sequence). The V gene lost 2 bases and the J gene lost 10 bases, with 12 bases spanning the gap. The CDR3 here is CATSRPGSGEQFF. The CDR3 region has the DNA TGTGCCACCAGCAGACCGGGGAGCGGAGAGCAGTTCTTC.

This sequence joins TRBV6-5 and TRBJ2-5; weak D call: TRBD1 (5 bases). V was cut by 0 bases and J by 5 bases, with 10 bases left in between. The CDR3 runs 14 residues. Looked up from germline, CDR1 is MNHEY and CDR2 is SVGAGI. The CDR3 spells CASSYSVAGETQYF. The DNA for the CDR3 is TGTGCCAGCAGTTACTCGGTAGCAGGGGAGACCCAGTACTTC.

This clonotype was observed many times. The chain couples TRBV5-1 to TRBJ1-5, with a tentative D call TRBD1 (6 bases). The CDR3 sequence is 14 residues long. The V end was cut by 1 base, the J end by 7 bases, with 12 bases between. Germline V gene data show CDR1 as SGHRS and CDR2 as YFSETQ. For the CDR3, the DNA is TGCGCCAGCAGCTTGCAGGGGATGGGACAGCCCCAGCATTTT. Residues: CASSLQGMGQPQHF.

The rearrangement joins TRBV9 to TRBJ2-2, with 16 nucleotides matching TRBD2. This CDR3 comprises 16 residues. The germline gives CDR1 SGDLS, CDR2 YYNGEE. After removal of 4 bases from V and 5 bases from J, the junction contained 2 bases not matched to a gene. CDR3 sequence: CASSQGLAGGTGELFF. The CDR3 DNA follows: TGTGCCAGCAGCCAGGGACTAGCGGGGGGGACCGGGGAGCTGTTTTTT.

This clonotype was counted between two and nine times. V and J are TRBV12-3 or TRBV12-4 and TRBJ2-7, with 9 positions matching TRBD1. The CDR3 has 15 amino acids. Losses at the gene ends were 1 base for V and 5 bases for J; bases not matched to a gene: 6. The CDR3 coding sequence is TGTGCCAGCAGTTTAGTACAGGGGGCGCGAAACGAGCAGTACTTC. Amino acids: CASSLVQGARNEQYF.

Note on this clonotype: Being one base from a much bigger clone, this may be a read error. The rearrangement uses TRBV28 and TRBJ2-6; the match to TRBD1 covers 8 bases. Germline-derived CDR1 and CDR2 are MDHEN and SYDVKM. The CDR3 consists of 19 residues. DNA of the CDR3: TGTGCCAGCAGTCCACCGCCCGGACAGGGTAACTCTGGGACCAACGTCCTGACTTTC. Translation gives CASSPPPGQGNSGTNVLTF.

A word on this clonotype: A clone one base away is much larger, so this may be a read error. It is likely a read error, because the conserved phenylalanine at the end of the CDR3 is missing. The gene calls are TRBV20-1 and TRBJ2-1; 8 bases match TRBD2. Unmatched junction bases numbered 4, after V lost 3 bases and J lost 3 bases. This CDR3 comprises 14 residues. The germline CDR1 and CDR2 sequences are DFQATT and SNEGSKA (reference sequence). CDR3 coding DNA: TGCAGTGCTAGCGGGAGGGCCTTCTACAATGAGCAGTTCCTC. This encodes CSASGRAFYNEQFL.

This clonotype appeared many times. The chain uses TRBV5-1 and TRBJ1-1; D possibly corresponds to TRBD1 (6 bases). Trimming took 4 bases from V and 7 from J, leaving 20 bases between them. CDR3 length: 15 amino acids. CDR1 and CDR2 (germline): SGHRS, YFSETQ. CDR3 protein: CASSPMGARSFEAFF. The CDR3 nucleotides read TGCGCCAGCAGCCCTATGGGGGCCCGATCCTTTGAAGCTTTCTTT.

The chain is built from TRBV20-1 and TRBJ2-7; D is perhaps TRBD1 (6 bases). V dropped 1 base and J dropped 0 bases, with 7 bases sitting between them. Germline CDR1 reads DFQATT; CDR2 reads SNEGSKA (reference sequence). The CDR3 runs to 13 residues. Written as DNA, the CDR3 is TGCAGTGCTAGAGGGGACACCTCCTACGAGCAGTACTTC. Protein: CSARGDTSYEQYF.

The chain combines TRBV23-1 with TRBJ2-7, with TRBD1 matching 8 bases. TRBV23-1 is marked as an open reading frame, function uncertain. V gave up 6 bases and J gave up 5 bases; unmatched junction bases: 6. This CDR3 region has 13 residues. The CDR3 protein is CASSLTGGNEQYF. Here the CDR3 DNA reads TGCGCCAGCAGCCTCACAGGGGGAAACGAGCAGTACTTC.

This clonotype was counted ten times or more. The chain uses TRBV5-5 and TRBJ2-1; 13 bases match TRBD2. CDR1 and CDR2 from the germline V gene are SGHKS and YYEKEE (reference sequence). The CDR3 is 15 amino acids. V lost 0 bases and J lost 10; bases outside the gene matches: 4. Here the CDR3 DNA reads TGTGCCAGCAGCTTGGGACTAGCGGGGGGATCCGAGCAGTTCTTC. Amino acid sequence: CASSLGLAGGSEQFF.

A note on this clonotype: A single base separates this from a much larger clone, so it may be a read error. As the CDR3 is not closed by the conserved phenylalanine or tryptophan, this likely results from a read error. This rearrangement joins TRBV27 to TRBJ2-5, with a possible D match to TRBD1 (5 bases). V was trimmed by 6 bases and J by 2 bases, leaving 13 bases between them. The CDR3 runs 14 residues. Germline-derived CDR1 and CDR2 are MNHEY and SMNVEV (reference sequence). CDR3 in DNA: TGTGCCAGCAGGACCCAGGGTTGGCAAGAGACCCAGTACTCC. Protein product: CASRTQGWQETQYS.

Ten or more counts support this clonotype. The chain has TRBV12-3 or TRBV12-4 and TRBJ1-2; perhaps TRBD1 as D (6 bases). The CDR3 totals 14 residues. V was cut by 5 bases and J by 4 bases, with 14 bases left in between. The CDR3 region is CASSPQTGGYGYTF. CDR3 coding DNA: TGTGCCAGCAGTCCCCAGACAGGCGGCTATGGCTACACCTTC.

This clonotype has a count of ten or more. The J gene is TRBJ2-5, the V gene TRBV28; 8 positions match TRBD2. The CDR3 is 15 residues long. V shed 5 bases and J 5 bases; nucleotides not matched to a gene: 10. Germline CDR1 MDHEN, CDR2 SYDVKM. CDR3 bases: TGTGCCAGCAGTCATTCCGGGACTAGAGGGGAGACCCAGTACTTC. It encodes CASSHSGTRGETQYF.

This clonotype was counted many times. The gene calls are TRBV29-1 and TRBJ2-1; 11 bases map to TRBD2. The V gene's germline CDR1 is SQVTM and CDR2 ANQGSEA. The CDR3 totals 16 residues. V trimming: 5 bases; J trimming: 5 bases; junction bases outside the gene matches: 11. CDR3 DNA sequence: TGCAGCGTTACAGGACTAGCGGGTAAGACGCACAATGAGCAGTTCTTC. Amino acids: CSVTGLAGKTHNEQFF.

This clonotype was seen repeatedly, ten times or more. CDR3 DNA: TGCGCCAGCAGCCAAGAAGGGACCGGGACAGTCTATGGCTACACCTTC. Its translation is CASSQEGTGTVYGYTF. The chain joins TRBV4-3 to TRBJ1-2, with 7 bases identical to TRBD1. V shed 0 bases, J shed 4 bases, and the junction held 8 bases outside the gene matches. Germline values: CDR1 LGHNA, CDR2 YSLEER. The CDR3 is 16 amino acids.

At least ten counts were recorded for this clonotype. The rearrangement links TRBV6-1 to TRBJ2-1; D is possibly TRBD1 (6 bases). From germline, CDR1 is MNHNS and CDR2 SASEGT. V gave up 6 bases and J gave up 0 bases, with 9 bases separating them. The CDR3 loop spans 14 amino acids. CDR3 DNA: TGTGCCAGCAGCGCGGACAGCTCCTACAATGAGCAGTTCTTC. Residues: CASSADSSYNEQFF.

This clonotype occurred many times. This chain links TRBV18 with TRBJ2-7, with a tentative D call TRBD1 (6 bases). V was trimmed by 0 bases and J by 9 bases, leaving 18 bases between them. The CDR3 covers 15 residues. Germline CDR1 is KGHSH and CDR2 is LQKENI. For the CDR3, the DNA is TGTGCCAGCTCACCACCGACAGGAACCCCGAACGTGCAGTACTTC. Protein sequence: CASSPPTGTPNVQYF.

In its sample, this clonotype was seen many times. This chain connects TRBV29-1 to TRBJ2-7; TRBD2 matches at 7 bases. In germline, CDR1 is SQVTM, CDR2 ANQGSEA. V was clipped by 7 bases and J by 0 bases; unmatched bases: 3. The CDR3 runs to 12 residues. CDR3: CSAWGGSYEQYF. CDR3 nucleotide sequence: TGCAGCGCCTGGGGGGGCTCCTACGAGCAGTACTTC.

In its sample, this clonotype was seen many times. The chain employs TRBV20-1 and TRBJ2-7; 11 nucleotides line up with TRBD2. From germline, CDR1 is DFQATT and CDR2 SNEGSKA (reference sequence). This CDR3 is built from 15 residues. Trimming took 1 base from V and 1 from J; bases not matched to a gene: 3. The CDR3 protein is CSARGLAGWSYEQYF. Here the CDR3 DNA reads TGCAGTGCTAGAGGACTAGCGGGATGGTCCTACGAGCAGTACTTC.

This clonotype was detected many times. This rearrangement joins TRBV12-3 or TRBV12-4 to TRBJ2-1, with D perhaps TRBD1 (6 bases). This CDR3 has 16 residues. V was trimmed by 5 bases and J by 6 bases, leaving 20 bases between them. Written as DNA, the CDR3 is TGTGCCAGCAGTCCTTTCAAGGACCGAGGGGGCAATGAGCAGTTCTTC. Translation: CASSPFKDRGGNEQFF.